This T cell receptor (beta chain) came from a study of cytomegalovirus exposure and HLA in healthy donors. Study details: Within the Caucasian-associated ancestry cluster were around 81% of the roughly 400 genotyped donors.

General study findings and limits: Later work showed greater clonal expansion in HLA-associated TCR beta chains than in equally common others. In a later analysis, V- and J-gene trimming of beta chains associated with a DCLRE1C missense variant, replicated independently.

The PCR was carried out with 60 Vbeta primers and 13 Jbeta primers. The repertoire was sequenced with immunoSEQ multiplex PCR; TCRdb's copy has only in-frame clones and lacks some. The table counts about 77,000 clones; roughly 13% lies in the top ten. In regard to this clone: No antigen is known for it.

The V gene lost 2 bases and the J gene lost 5 bases, with 18 bases spanning the gap. The germline gives CDR1 MDHEN, CDR2 SYDVKM. This CDR3 is 16 amino acids long. The chain links TRBV28 to TRBJ1-1; D gene uncertain. The sequence came from a man in his forties or fifties in good health and CMV-seropositive. The sequenced sample consisted of PBMCs. The CDR3 is CASSLSGIIRLTEAFF. As DNA, the CDR3 is TGTGCCAGCAGTTTAAGCGGGATCATCCGTCTGACTGAAGCTTTCTTT.